The TCR beta chain under discussion was sequenced for a study of shared clonotypes between healthy human individuals. General study findings and limits: Tissue TCR repertoires likely differ from these blood-only repertoires. Represented diversity, genetic and exposure-history alike, was limited by few donors.

With respect to this clone: As yet, its antigen is unknown.

Genomic DNA per cell subset filled all wells of several immunoSEQ plates. Profiling relied on immunoSEQ multiplex PCR, and the TCRdb table lists in-frame clones only, not all of them. The profile shows over 400,000 clones, more than 75% of them singletons. The sample consisted of PBMCs. The receptor was derived from a woman in her forties in good health. Some clones in this sample may be carry-over from other donors' samples.

The CDR3 DNA reads TGCAGCGTTGACTATGGACTAGCGGAGCGCTACGAGCAGTACTTC. Translation gives CSVDYGLAERYEQYF. The chain has TRBV29-1 and TRBJ2-7; 10 bases line up with TRBD2. With 3 bases clipped from V and 3 bases from J, the junction kept 8 bases outside the gene matches. Germline-derived CDR1 and CDR2 are SQVTM and ANQGSEA. The CDR3 loop spans 15 amino acids.